This paragraph covers one T cell receptor beta chain sequence. No antigen is known for it. Looked up from germline, CDR1 is LNHDA and CDR2 is SQIVND (reference sequence). V was trimmed by 3 bases and J by 0 bases, leaving 20 bases between them. The CDR3 runs to 18 residues. The method was immunoSEQ multiplex PCR; TCRdb's version includes in-frame clones alone and lacks a portion of them. Of 60,000 or so clones detected, around four fifths appear once; the ten largest clones hold about 4%. With ipilimumab providing CTLA-4 blockade, focal radiation was administered to patients who had chemo-refractory metastatic non-small-cell lung cancer. The data were taken from a study of radiotherapy plus CTLA-4 blockade in lung cancer. Overall study context: An objective response was seen in under 20% of patients, and disease control in more than 25%. Study-level results: Radiotherapy was combined with ipilimumab, and tumor-derived TCR clones then expanded in blood. Early clonal dynamics of blood T cells, together with interferon-beta, were reported as the best response predictor.

This sequence was found in a human donor with non-small cell lung cancer who had a partial response to radiotherapy plus ipilimumab. The sample in question was peripheral blood, obtained from a patient treated with radiotherapy plus ipilimumab. The chain is built from TRBV19 and TRBJ1-1; no definite D call. As DNA, the CDR3 is TGTGCCAGTAGTATCCCCCAGACTTCCTTTACGATGAACACTGAAGCTTTCTTT. Translating it yields CASSIPQTSFTMNTEAFF.